This entry features one TCR beta chain sequence. This clone was detected a few times. Its antigen specificity is not known. No base qualities exist here, and no much larger clone lies one base off it. This sample's time point label indicates: sample from a COVID-19-recovered individual after infection. Donors were patients who had recovered from mild-to-severe COVID-19. Uncultured memory T cell samples were subjected to sequencing directly after ex vivo isolation. From peripheral blood mononuclear cells, the researchers isolated CD4+ total memory, central memory, effector memory and circulating T follicular helper cells. The data derive from a study of CD4 T cell repertoires in COVID-19 (dated by TCRdb to the early 2020s). At the level of the whole study: To analyze cross-reactivity, the CFSE-low cells were expanded with IL-2 for roughly nine days and then labeled again and restimulated with spike proteins from other coronaviruses. In COVID-19-recovered individuals, the study described naturally processed CD4+ T cell responses to SARS-CoV-2 spike and nucleoprotein and used TCR Vbeta sequencing to evaluate clonal composition. TCR Vbeta repertoire analysis of SARS-CoV-2-reactive T cells was conducted at the subset level in a few recovered individuals. Findings and caveats that apply to the study as a whole: Between about 6.5 and 27% of SARS-CoV-2 clonotypes were also detected in SARS-CoV and/or HKU1 spike-stimulated secondary cultures, consistent with cross-reactivity. Two or all three memory subsets shared several of the most expanded SARS-CoV-2-reactive clonotypes, which suggests intraclonal diversification.

The CDR3 sequence holds 16 residues, the cysteine and phenylalanine included. Only the CDR3 region is kept as DNA, spanning 48 bases read in frame from base 1. The CDR1 and CDR2 encoded by the germline V gene (reference sequence) are LNHDA and SQIVND. Trimming removed 7 bases from V and 7 bases from J, leaving 25 bases between the germline ends. The library was generated by the immunoSEQ multiplex PCR assay. For the original study's pipeline: The Chao-Jaccard similarity index and counts of shared clonotypes were used to quantify repertoire overlap between subsets. The source is immuneACCESS, and TCRdb retained only in-frame sequences with V and J called. Part of the clones is not carried over; for the studies checked, unresolved V genes explain less than half of this, and the remainder is unexplained. From that table come the V and J calls and clone size; the DNA was used to work out D and trimming. A total of approximately 79,000 clones appear in this sample, around 82% of them only once. Clones ranked in the top ten supply 0.5% to 0.6% of the sample.

This clonotype was obtained from a human donor who had COVID-19. The chain joins TRBV19 to TRBJ2-5; the D gene is tentatively TRBD1 or TRBD2, each matching 5 bases. Sequencing was performed on CD4+ T cells from peripheral blood, taken after recovery from COVID-19. CDR3 protein: CASKLAGTPTGGTQYF. The DNA sequence is given as TGTGCCAGTAAGCTTGCCGGGACGCCGACTGGGGGGACCCAGTACTTC.